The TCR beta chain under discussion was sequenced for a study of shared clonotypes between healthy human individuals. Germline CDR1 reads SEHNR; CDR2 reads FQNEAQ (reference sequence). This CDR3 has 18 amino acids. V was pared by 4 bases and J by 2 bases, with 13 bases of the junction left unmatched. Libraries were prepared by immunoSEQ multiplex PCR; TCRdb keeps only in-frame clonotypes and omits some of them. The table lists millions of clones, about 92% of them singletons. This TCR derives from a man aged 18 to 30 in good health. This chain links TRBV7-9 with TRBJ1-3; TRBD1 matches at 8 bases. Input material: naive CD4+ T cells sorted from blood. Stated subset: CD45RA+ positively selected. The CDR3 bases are TGTGCCAGCAGCTCACTCTCCCAACCAGGGGGCACTGGAAACACCATATATTTT. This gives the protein CASSSLSQPGGTGNTIYF.